Shown below are 3 T cell receptor beta chains from a single sample sequenced in a study of blood T cell repertoires in COVID-19. TCRdb's copy holds only in-frame clones and misses some; the assay was immunoSEQ multiplex PCR. The sample lists about 120,000 clones; 85% to 90% were seen once. The specimen sequenced was peripheral blood. These receptors all come from a man in his fifties or sixties with acute or convalescent COVID-19.

The gene calls are TRBV5-6 and TRBJ1-5, with TRBD1 matching over 7 bases. After removal of 3 bases from V and 3 bases from J, the junction contained 12 bases not matched to a gene. Germline V lookup: CDR1 SGHDT, CDR2 YYEEEE. The CDR3 has 17 amino acids. The CDR3 sequence is CASSSPPKDRVNQPQHF. The DNA of the CDR3 is TGTGCCAGCAGCTCACCACCGAAAGACAGGGTCAATCAGCCCCAGCATTTT.

The V gene is TRBV10-3, the J gene TRBJ2-2; TRBD1 matches at 12 bases. Germline assignment: CDR1 ENHRY and CDR2 SYGVKD. The V and J ends lost 6 bases and 7 bases, in that order; junction bases with no gene match: 6. The CDR3 totals 15 residues. The CDR3 loop reads CAIRGTGGAVGELFF. In DNA form, the CDR3 reads TGTGCCATCAGGGGGACAGGGGGCGCGGTCGGGGAGCTGTTTTTT.

The chain joins TRBV29-1 to TRBJ2-3, with D unresolved. The V end lost 6 bases, the J end lost 4 bases, and 11 bases lay between the germline ends. Per germline, CDR1 SQVTM and CDR2 ANQGSEA. CDR3 length equals 12 residues. CDR3 bases: TGCAGCGTAGATTTCACGGCAGATACGCAGTATTTT. Amino acid sequence: CSVDFTADTQYF.